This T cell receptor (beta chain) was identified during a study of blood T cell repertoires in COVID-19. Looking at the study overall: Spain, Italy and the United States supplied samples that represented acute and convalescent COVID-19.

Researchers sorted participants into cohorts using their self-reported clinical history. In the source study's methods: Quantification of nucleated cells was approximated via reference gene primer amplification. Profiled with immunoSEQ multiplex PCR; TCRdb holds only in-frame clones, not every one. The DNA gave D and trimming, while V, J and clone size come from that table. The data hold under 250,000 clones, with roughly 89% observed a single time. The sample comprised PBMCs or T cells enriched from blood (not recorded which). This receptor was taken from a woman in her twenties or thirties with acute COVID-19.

The CDR3 DNA follows: TGTGCCAGCAGCTTAGCTGGGACAGGGAGCTCTGGGGCCAACGTCCTGACTTTC. Translation: CASSLAGTGSSGANVLTF. This chain links TRBV7-6 with TRBJ2-6, with 9 bases aligning to TRBD1. This CDR3 contains 18 residues. Losses at the gene ends were 0 bases for V and 0 bases for J; bases not matched to a gene: 3. Germline V gene lookup returns CDR1 SGHVS and CDR2 FNYEAQ.